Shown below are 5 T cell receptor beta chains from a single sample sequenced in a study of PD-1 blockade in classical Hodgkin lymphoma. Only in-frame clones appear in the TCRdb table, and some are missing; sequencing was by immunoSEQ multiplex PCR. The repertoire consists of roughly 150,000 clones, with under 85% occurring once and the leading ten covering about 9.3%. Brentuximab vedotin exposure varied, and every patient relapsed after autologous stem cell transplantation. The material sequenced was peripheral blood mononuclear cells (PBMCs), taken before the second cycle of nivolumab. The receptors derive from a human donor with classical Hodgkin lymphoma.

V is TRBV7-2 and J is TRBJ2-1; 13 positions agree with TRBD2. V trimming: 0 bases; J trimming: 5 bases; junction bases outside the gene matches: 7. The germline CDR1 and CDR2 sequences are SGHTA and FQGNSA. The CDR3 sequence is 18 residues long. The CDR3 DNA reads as TGTGCCAGCAGCTTAGCGGTGATAGGGACTAGCGGGAACAATGAGCAGTTCTTC. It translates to CASSLAVIGTSGNNEQFF.

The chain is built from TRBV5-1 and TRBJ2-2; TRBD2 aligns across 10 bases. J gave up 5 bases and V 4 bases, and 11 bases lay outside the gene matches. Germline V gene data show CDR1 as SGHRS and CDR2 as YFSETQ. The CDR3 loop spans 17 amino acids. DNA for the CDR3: TGCGCCAGCAGCGCCGCTAGCGGGAGTATCGCTACCGGGGAGCTGTTTTTT. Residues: CASSAASGSIATGELFF.

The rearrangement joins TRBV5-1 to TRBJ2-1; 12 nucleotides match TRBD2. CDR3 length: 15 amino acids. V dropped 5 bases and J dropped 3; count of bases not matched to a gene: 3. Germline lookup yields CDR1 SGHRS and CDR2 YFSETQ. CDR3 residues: CASRRTSGNYNEQFF. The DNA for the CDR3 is TGCGCCAGCAGACGGACTAGCGGGAACTACAATGAGCAGTTCTTC.

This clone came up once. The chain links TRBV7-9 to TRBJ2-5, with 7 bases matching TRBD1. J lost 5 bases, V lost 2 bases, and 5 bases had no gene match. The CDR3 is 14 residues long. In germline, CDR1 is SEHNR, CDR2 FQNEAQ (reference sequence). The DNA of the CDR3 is TGTGCCAGCAGCTTAATGGGACAGAGGGAGACCCAGTACTTC. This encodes CASSLMGQRETQYF.

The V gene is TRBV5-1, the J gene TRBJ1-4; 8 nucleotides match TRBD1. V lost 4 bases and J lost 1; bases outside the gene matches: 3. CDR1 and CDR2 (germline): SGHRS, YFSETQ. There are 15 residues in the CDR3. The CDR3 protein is CASSPGTGTNEKLFF. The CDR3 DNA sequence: TGCGCCAGCAGCCCCGGGACAGGAACTAATGAAAAACTGTTTTTT.